The 25 T cell receptor beta chains below were found in one sample sequenced in a study of T cell repertoires in cytomegalovirus infection (dated by TCRdb to the late 2010s). Data came from an Illumina HiSeq 1500. TCRdb reran the public reads through fastp at Q25 and MiXCR, keeping productive beta chains. Records with the same CDR3 protein are collapsed into one entry carrying the most frequent genes and DNA. For this sample the table gives fewer than 700,000 distinct CDR3 sequences, of which approximately 25% were detected only once. The top ten clonotypes cover roughly 8% of the sample. Sequencing was carried out using CD8+ T cells from PBMCs. These receptors all come from a human donor in good health (CMV status not recorded). Some clones in this sample may be carry-over from other donors' samples.

This clonotype was counted many times. The rearrangement links TRBV7-6 to TRBJ1-3, with no clear D. This CDR3 comprises 12 residues. CDR1 is SGHVS, CDR2 FNYEAQ, per germline. V was shortened by 8 bases and J by 0 bases, with 5 bases between the two germline ends. This CDR3 reads CASGASGNTIYF. In DNA form, the CDR3 reads TGTGCCAGCGGAGCCTCTGGAAACACCATATATTTT.

In this sample, this clonotype turned up a few times. This chain uses TRBV7-9 with TRBJ2-3; D is ambiguous. CDR1 SEHNR and CDR2 FQNEAQ come from the germline V gene (reference sequence). The CDR3 consists of 16 residues. The germline V and J ends were trimmed by 6 bases and 2 bases, with 18 bases remaining between them. The CDR3 spells CASSPYYEVSTDTQYF. In DNA, the CDR3 is TGTGCCAGCAGTCCATATTATGAGGTCTCCACAGATACGCAGTATTTT.

The CDR3 region is CASSPRGGLNTGELFF. For the CDR3, the DNA is TGTGCCAGCAGCCCTAGGGGGGGCCTAAACACCGGGGAGCTGTTTTTT. The chain is built from TRBV7-9 and TRBJ2-2; maybe TRBD2 (7 bases). In germline, CDR1 is SEHNR, CDR2 FQNEAQ (reference sequence). This CDR3 is 16 amino acids long. Trimming shortened V by 5 bases and J by 2 bases, and 15 bases separated the two germline ends. The complete variable domain, with remaining parts taken from reference TRBV7-9 and TRBJ2-2, reads DTGVSQNPRHKITKRGQNVTFRCDPISEHNRLYWYRQTLGQGPEFLTYFQNEAQLEKSRLLSDRFSAERPKGSFSTLEIQRTEQGDSAMYLCASSPRGGLNTGELFFGEGSRLTVL.

This clonotype came up a few times. The rearrangement links TRBV4-1 to TRBJ2-2; D remains unclear. CDR1 and CDR2 from the germline V gene are MGHRA and YSYEKL. Trimming took off 3 bases at V and 3 bases at J, with 8 bases between the two ends. The CDR3 loop spans 14 amino acids. CDR3 sequence reads: CASSHLTDTGELFF. In DNA form, the CDR3 reads TGCGCCAGCAGCCACTTGACCGACACCGGGGAGCTGTTTTTT.

This clonotype was counted a few times. This sequence joins TRBV5-6 and TRBJ1-3; 9 bases are a match to TRBD1. This CDR3 region has 16 residues. The junction had 5 bases not matched to a gene; V was cut back by 2 bases and J by 2 bases. Germline-derived CDR1 and CDR2 are SGHDT and YYEEEE. This chain's CDR3 is CASSLARQGAGNTIYF. CDR3 nucleotides: TGTGCCAGCAGCTTAGCACGACAGGGGGCTGGAAACACCATATATTTT.

This clonotype turned up a few times. The V and J genes are TRBV27 and TRBJ1-2; 10 positions match TRBD1. Germline values: CDR1 MNHEY, CDR2 SMNVEV (reference sequence). The CDR3 sequence is 12 residues long. The V gene end was trimmed by 5 bases and the J gene end by 12 bases; junction bases not matched to a gene: 6. CDR3 in amino acids: CASSLGTGDNTF. The CDR3 bases are TGTGCCAGCAGTCTCGGGACAGGGGATAACACCTTC.

The rearrangement links TRBV28 to TRBJ2-7; 7 bases are a match to TRBD1. The V and J ends lost 6 bases and 2 bases, in that order; junction bases with no gene match: 10. In germline, CDR1 is MDHEN, CDR2 SYDVKM. The CDR3 has 15 residues. As DNA, the CDR3 is TGTGCCAGCAGGGGGACAGAATTTTTTCCCTACGAGCAGTACGTC. Translated: CASRGTEFFPYEQYV.

This clonotype was recorded at least ten times. V and J are TRBV6-1 and TRBJ2-4; 7 bases are shared with TRBD2. There are 15 residues in the CDR3. V lost 6 bases to trimming and J lost 6 bases; unmatched junction nucleotides: 11. The germline V gene encodes CDR1 MNHNS and CDR2 SASEGT. CDR3 nucleotide sequence: TGTGCCAGCAGCGTTTCCGACTGGGGGGGAAACATTCAGTACTTC. This encodes CASSVSDWGGNIQYF.

Ten or more counts support this clonotype. The chain couples TRBV7-2 to TRBJ2-3; no reliable D call. CDR1 SGHTA and CDR2 FQGNSA come from the germline V gene. The V gene lost 1 base and the J gene lost 2 bases, with 7 bases spanning the gap. The length of the CDR3 is 14 residues. This CDR3 is CASSLVLHTDTQYF. The DNA for the CDR3 is TGTGCCAGCAGCTTAGTACTTCACACAGATACGCAGTATTTT.

This chain joins TRBV5-1 and TRBJ2-1, with TRBD1 matching 9 bases. Germline CDR1 SGHRS, CDR2 YFSETQ. The V gene end was trimmed by 0 bases and the J gene end by 6 bases; junction bases not matched to a gene: 7. CDR3 length: 16 residues. CDR3 nucleotides: TGCGCCAGCAGCTTGGTTCCGGGACAGGGCCCCAATGAGCAGTTCTTC. As protein: CASSLVPGQGPNEQFF.

In this sample, this clonotype turned up many times. This chain links TRBV7-9 with TRBJ1-1, with D hard to call. CDR1 is SEHNR and CDR2 is FQNEAQ in the germline V gene (reference sequence). The CDR3 has 14 amino acids. V gave up 5 bases and J gave up 1 base, with 11 bases separating them. CDR3 in amino acids: CASSPPRGNTEAFF. CDR3 nucleotide sequence: TGTGCCAGCAGCCCGCCCCGGGGGAACACTGAAGCTTTCTTT.

This clonotype was seen a handful of times. The gene calls are TRBV10-2 and TRBJ2-7; D may be TRBD1 (5 bases). Germline V gene sequence: CDR1 WSHSY, CDR2 SAAADI. Trimming left V 6 bases short and J 5 bases short, with 11 bases between. The CDR3 consists of 12 residues. CDR3 in amino acids: CASRQGSHEQYF. Here the CDR3 DNA reads TGCGCCAGCAGGCAGGGATCCCACGAGCAGTACTTC.

This clonotype was counted ten times or more. The J gene is TRBJ2-2, the V gene TRBV7-9, with TRBD1 matching 7 bases. Unmatched junction bases numbered 4, after V lost 5 bases and J lost 13 bases. Germline V gene sequence: CDR1 SEHNR, CDR2 FQNEAQ (reference sequence). The length of the CDR3 is 11 residues. The CDR3 sequence is CASSPDRVLFF. CDR3 nucleotide sequence: TGTGCCAGCAGCCCAGACAGGGTGCTGTTTTTT.

This chain connects TRBV29-1 to TRBJ2-7, with D unresolved. Germline CDR1 reads SQVTM; CDR2 reads ANQGSEA. The CDR3 loop spans 15 amino acids. V was clipped by 5 bases and J by 2 bases, with 19 bases between them. In DNA, the CDR3 is TGCAGCGTTAAGAGCCCCCTTTCACCCGCCTACGAGCAGTACTTC. This gives the protein CSVKSPLSPAYEQYF.

This clonotype was counted ten times or more. This chain uses TRBV12-3 or TRBV12-4 with TRBJ1-1; possible D gene TRBD1, 6 bases. V was shortened by 6 bases and J by 1 base, with 15 bases between the two germline ends. The CDR3 runs to 15 residues. The CDR3 DNA sequence: TGTGCCAGCAGCTCGGCCCCGGGGGCGAACACTGAAGCTTTCTTT. Encoded protein: CASSSAPGANTEAFF.

V gene TRBV6-5 combines with J gene TRBJ2-1; D unresolved. CDR1 and CDR2 from the germline V gene are MNHEY and SVGAGI. Trimming removed 2 bases at V and 9 bases at J, with 11 bases between. The CDR3 extends over 13 amino acids. The DNA for the CDR3 is TGTGCCAGCAGTTACAGCCCCTATAGTGAGCAGTTCTTC. Residues: CASSYSPYSEQFF.

This clonotype was seen many times. The rearrangement uses TRBV6-5 and TRBJ1-2; unclear D gene. The V gene's germline CDR1 is MNHEY and CDR2 SVGAGI. The CDR3 totals 14 residues. Trimming pared 5 bases from V and 4 bases from J, leaving 14 bases between. The CDR3 DNA sequence: TGTGCCAGCAGTCCGGGGATCACCTTCTATGGCTACACCTTC. Translated: CASSPGITFYGYTF.

The rearrangement links TRBV10-2 to TRBJ2-7, with D hard to call. The length of the CDR3 is 12 residues. The V end lost 2 bases, the J end lost 0 bases, and 2 bases lay between the germline ends. In germline, CDR1 is WSHSY, CDR2 SAAADI. CDR3 protein: CASSEHSYEQYF. The CDR3 coding sequence is TGCGCCAGCAGTGAGCACTCCTACGAGCAGTACTTC.

The rearrangement joins TRBV4-3 to TRBJ1-2; 8 positions match TRBD1. Unmatched junction bases numbered 12, after V lost 1 base and J lost 8 bases. CDR1 is LGHNA and CDR2 is YSLEER in the germline V gene. The CDR3 length is 16 residues. The CDR3 DNA is TGCGCCAGCAGCCAAGCCCAGGGGGCCCCAATCGGAGGCTACACCTTC. This gives the protein CASSQAQGAPIGGYTF.

This clonotype was counted a few times. This rearrangement joins TRBV20-1 to TRBJ2-7, with 9 bases matching TRBD1. The CDR3 covers 14 residues. V was pared by 3 bases and J by 0 bases, with 3 bases of the junction left unmatched. CDR1 and CDR2 (germline): DFQATT, SNEGSKA (reference sequence). The CDR3 DNA follows: TGCAGTGCTAGCCCGACAGGGGGCTCCTACGAGCAGTACTTC. As protein: CSASPTGGSYEQYF.

The genes are TRBV19 and TRBJ2-1, with TRBD1 as a possible D gene (6 bases). The length of the CDR3 is 14 residues. From germline, CDR1 is LNHDA and CDR2 SQIVND (reference sequence). V dropped 5 bases and J dropped 5 bases, with 13 bases sitting between them. CDR3 residues: CASSRWGRDNEQFF. The CDR3 bases are TGTGCCAGTAGTCGATGGGGGCGGGACAATGAGCAGTTCTTC.

This clonotype was seen more than once but under ten times. The chain is built from TRBV5-4 and TRBJ2-7, with 8 bases lining up with TRBD1. The CDR3 runs 17 residues. The V gene end was trimmed by 2 bases and the J gene end by 1 base; junction bases not matched to a gene: 11. From germline, CDR1 is SGHNT and CDR2 YYREEE (reference sequence). The CDR3 sequence is CASSFRGRQGASYEQYF. CDR3 DNA: TGTGCCAGCAGCTTTCGGGGTAGGCAGGGGGCTTCCTACGAGCAGTACTTC.

This clonotype turned up a few times. This sequence joins TRBV27 and TRBJ1-1, with 11 bases identical to TRBD1. This CDR3 has 17 amino acids. The junction had 10 bases not matched to a gene; V was cut back by 7 bases and J by 0 bases. CDR1 is MNHEY and CDR2 is SMNVEV in the germline V gene (reference sequence). CDR3 sequence: CASIRTGGAYLNTEAFF. The CDR3 region has the DNA TGTGCCAGCATCAGGACAGGGGGCGCCTACTTGAACACTGAAGCTTTCTTT.

The chain couples TRBV24-1 to TRBJ2-1; D perhaps matches TRBD1 (6 bases). CDR3 size: 15 residues. The germline V gene has CDR1 KGHDR and CDR2 SFDVKD. Trimming removed 3 bases from V and 5 bases from J, with 13 bases in between. CDR3 DNA sequence: TGTGCCACCAGTGATCCCGGGACACCCCACAATGAGCAGTTCTTC. This encodes CATSDPGTPHNEQFF.

The V gene is TRBV12-5, the J gene TRBJ1-2; TRBD1 matches 8 bases. The trim removed 7 bases at V and 7 bases at J, leaving 11 bases unmatched. The CDR3 extends over 14 amino acids. The germline CDR1 and CDR2 sequences are LGHNT and FRNRAP. Here the CDR3 DNA reads TGTGCTAGTGCCGGGGGGCAGGGGGCGGTTGGCTACACCTTC. It translates to CASAGGQGAVGYTF.